A selection of T cell receptor beta chains follows, all from one sample in a study of tumor-infiltrating lymphocytes in primary liver carcinoma. TCRdb re-derived calls from the multiplex PCR reads in MiXCR, one entry per CDR3 protein. The sample carries under 200,000 distinct CDR3 sequences, 65% recorded once. Sequenced: peripheral blood. Receptor source: a woman aged 55-70 years with primary liver carcinoma and hepatitis B virus infection. Each CDR3 is given with its conserved first and last residue. Fields, in order: V gene, D gene, J gene, clone size, CDR3 protein. D genes are given only for firm matches. Rows give clone size only sometimes, using once, few, many, or a class for an expanded clone.

V: TRBV28
D: -
J: TRBJ2-3
size: -
CDR3: CASSFGPTDTQYF

V: TRBV11-2
D: TRBD2
J: TRBJ2-1
size: -
CDR3: CASSYSGRTSGGEQFF

V: TRBV29-1
D: -
J: TRBJ2-3
size: many
CDR3: CSLRMISTDTQYF

V: TRBV7-9
D: -
J: TRBJ2-6
size: -
CDR3: CASSHSPGAGSGANVLTF

V: TRBV12-3/TRBV12-4
D: -
J: TRBJ1-1
size: many
CDR3: CASSPTGLGNTEAFF

V: TRBV11-2
D: -
J: TRBJ2-5
size: -
CDR3: CTGSPGGSRGETQYF

V: TRBV5-1
D: -
J: TRBJ2-3
size: few
CDR3: CASSLASQTSTDTQYF

V: TRBV11-2
D: TRBD2
J: TRBJ2-3
size: -
CDR3: CANSQGLTSATGTQYF

V: TRBV7-2
D: TRBD2
J: TRBJ2-1
size: -
CDR3: CASSLSSGGNEQFF

V: TRBV20-1
D: TRBD2
J: TRBJ2-3
size: -
CDR3: CSALTSGGSTDTQYF

V: TRBV6-1
D: TRBD2
J: TRBJ2-1
size: many
CDR3: CASSNLAGGWNEQFF

V: TRBV29-1
D: -
J: TRBJ2-4
size: -
CDR3: CSVERSGARNIRYF

V: TRBV6-5
D: TRBD2
J: TRBJ2-1
size: many
CDR3: CASSSPSGRGYNEQFF

V: TRBV6-5
D: -
J: TRBJ1-5
size: -
CDR3: CASSSVRSGQGVSQPQLF

V: TRBV12-3/TRBV12-4
D: -
J: TRBJ2-5
size: -
CDR3: CAISPSGGKETQYF

V: TRBV12-3/TRBV12-4
D: -
J: TRBJ2-3
size: medium-sized
CDR3: CASTRRELAKWVSTDTQYF

V: TRBV28
D: -
J: TRBJ1-2
size: -
CDR3: CASSFSGPAMGGYTF